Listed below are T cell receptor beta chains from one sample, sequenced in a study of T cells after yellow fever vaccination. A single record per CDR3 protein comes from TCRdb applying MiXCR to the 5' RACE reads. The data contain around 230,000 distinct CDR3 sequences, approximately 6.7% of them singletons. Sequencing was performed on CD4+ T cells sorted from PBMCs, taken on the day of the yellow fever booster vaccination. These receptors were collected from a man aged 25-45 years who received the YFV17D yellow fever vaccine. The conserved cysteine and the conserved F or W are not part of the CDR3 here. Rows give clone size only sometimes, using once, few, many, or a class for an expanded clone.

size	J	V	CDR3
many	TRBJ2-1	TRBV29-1	SVPYSGENNEQF
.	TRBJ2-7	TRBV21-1	AISRDSWVSYEQY
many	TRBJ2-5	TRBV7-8	ASSRAGLGETQY
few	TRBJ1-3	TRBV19	ASSPRTAAGNTIY
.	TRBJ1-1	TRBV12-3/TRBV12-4	ASSLERLTEAF
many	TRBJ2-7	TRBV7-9	ASTASREQY
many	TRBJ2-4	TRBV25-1	ASSDSPARGENIQY
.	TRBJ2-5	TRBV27	ASSFSGFQETQY
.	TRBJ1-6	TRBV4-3	ASSQAYQLDNSPLH
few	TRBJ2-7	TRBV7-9	ASRSGLYYEQY
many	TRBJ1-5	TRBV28	ASIPGQGYQPQH
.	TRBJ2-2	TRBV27	ASIPRAGWTGELF
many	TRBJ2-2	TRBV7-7	ASSPRVVTGELF
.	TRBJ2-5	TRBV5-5	ASSLRPTSGRSETQY
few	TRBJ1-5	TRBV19	ASSDNLSHQPQH
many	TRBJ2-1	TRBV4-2	ASSQPDGSSYNEQF
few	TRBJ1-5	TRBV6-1	ASQEGDNQPQH
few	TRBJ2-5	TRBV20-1	SARDLMSSGSLGYQETQY
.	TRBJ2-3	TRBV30	AWSVPRGVLTDTQY
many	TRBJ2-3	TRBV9	ASSVGLADTQY
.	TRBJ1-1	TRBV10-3	AISGGGGLENTEAF
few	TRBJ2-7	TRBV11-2	ASSPLGSRAYEQY
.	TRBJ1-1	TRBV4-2	ASSQAGVGGGGTEAF
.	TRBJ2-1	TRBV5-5	ASSFSSGRPTSYNEQF
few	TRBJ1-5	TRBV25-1	ASSEYETERGNHSNQPQH
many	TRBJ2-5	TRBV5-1	ASSFWVMTQGAKETQY
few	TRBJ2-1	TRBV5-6	ASSFGKSYNEQF
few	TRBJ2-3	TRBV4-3	ASSQGTSGRSTDTQY
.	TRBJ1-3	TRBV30	AWRGLTSGNTIY
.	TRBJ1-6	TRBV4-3	ASSQDTSSPLH
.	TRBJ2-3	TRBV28	ASSTPSDTQY
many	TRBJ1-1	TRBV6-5	ASSWTQMNTEAF
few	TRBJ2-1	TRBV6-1	ASLQGNGWNEQF
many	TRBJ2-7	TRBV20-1	SARDRVVDEQY
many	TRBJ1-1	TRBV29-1	SVQGMGYGAF
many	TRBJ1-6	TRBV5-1	ASSSEEGRSPLH
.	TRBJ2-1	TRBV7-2	ASSWGSDNEQF
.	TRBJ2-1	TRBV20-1	SARKAGDTANEQF
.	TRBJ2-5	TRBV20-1	SARLAGVEETQY
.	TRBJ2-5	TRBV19	ASSMMGRQTQY
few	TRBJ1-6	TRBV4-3	ASSQDLQGYNSPLH
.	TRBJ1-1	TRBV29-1	SGCQGQGTEAF
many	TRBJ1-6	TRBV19	ASAGQTNSPLH
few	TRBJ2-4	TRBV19	ASSIGLQGRRNIQY
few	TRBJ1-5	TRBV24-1	ATGANQPQH
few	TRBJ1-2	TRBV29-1	SVGAGRLGYGYT
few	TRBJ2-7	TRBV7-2	ASSAGTGSEQY
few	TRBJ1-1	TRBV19	ASSSGRGLNTEAF
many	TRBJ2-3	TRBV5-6	ASYSFKTDTQY
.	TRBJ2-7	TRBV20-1	SAIPGQGGEQY
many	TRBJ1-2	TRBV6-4	ASSDGHNYGYT
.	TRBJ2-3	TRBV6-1	ASGRGAGRKADTQY
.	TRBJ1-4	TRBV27	ASRSLGQGNEELF
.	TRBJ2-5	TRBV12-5	ASGLSGAQY
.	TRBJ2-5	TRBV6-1	ASGDQYQETQY
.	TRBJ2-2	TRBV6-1	ATIKDRGHTGELF
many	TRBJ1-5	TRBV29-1	SVGGTDLNQPQH